These T cell receptor beta chains were read from a single sample in a study of control samples from healthy donors and cancer patients. Some clones are missing from TCRdb's copy, which holds only in-frame ones; the method was immunoSEQ multiplex PCR. Of 160,000 or so clones listed, about 94% are singletons. Sequences were obtained from blood. The source of these receptors is a man over 45 in good health. Both conserved end residues are part of each CDR3. A D gene is named only where the DNA matches it firmly. Size is stated for part of the rows, as once, few or many counts, or as a class when the clone is expanded.

J: TRBJ1-5
size: -
V: TRBV18
D: TRBD1
CDR3: CASSRAGTGSNQPQHF
DNA: TGTGCCAGCTCACGTGCCGGGACAGGGAGCAATCAGCCCCAGCATTTT

J: TRBJ1-5
size: -
V: TRBV19
D: TRBD1
CDR3: CASKGQGSNQPQHF
DNA: TGTGCCAGTAAGGGACAGGGGAGCAATCAGCCCCAGCATTTT

J: TRBJ2-3
size: -
V: TRBV3-1/TRBV3-2
D: TRBD2
CDR3: CASSQPGGPSTDTQYF
DNA: TGTGCCAGCAGCCAACCGGGAGGGCCAAGCACAGATACGCAGTATTTT

J: TRBJ1-4
size: -
V: TRBV3-1/TRBV3-2
D: TRBD1
CDR3: CASSAGGNEKLFF
DNA: TGTGCCAGCAGCGCAGGGGGAAATGAAAAACTGTTTTTT

J: TRBJ2-7
size: -
V: TRBV7-2
D: TRBD1
CDR3: CASSVQGTDEQYF
DNA: TGTGCCAGCAGCGTACAGGGGACCGACGAGCAGTACTTC

J: TRBJ2-3
size: -
V: TRBV15
D: -
CDR3: CATSRGAAGTSDTQYF
DNA: TGTGCCACCAGCAGGGGGGCTGCGGGGACTTCAGATACGCAGTATTTT

J: TRBJ1-4
size: -
V: TRBV3-1/TRBV3-2
D: TRBD1
CDR3: CASSRGQGAANEKLFF
DNA: TGTGCCAGCAGCCGAGGACAGGGGGCTGCTAATGAAAAACTGTTTTTT

J: TRBJ2-7
size: -
V: TRBV10-1
D: TRBD1
CDR3: CASTFTGTGSYEQYF
DNA: TGCGCCAGCACATTTACCGGGACAGGCTCCTACGAGCAGTACTTC

J: TRBJ1-6
size: -
V: TRBV25-1
D: -
CDR3: CASTPSRGKDSPLHF
DNA: TGTGCCAGCACCCCGTCCCGGGGCAAGGATTCACCCCTCCACTTT

J: TRBJ1-1
size: -
V: TRBV29-1
D: -
CDR3: CSVGGRAMNTEAFF
DNA: TGCAGCGTTGGCGGCCGGGCGATGAACACTGAAGCTTTCTTT

J: TRBJ2-7
size: -
V: TRBV29-1
D: -
CDR3: CSVAQGSYEQYF
DNA: TGCAGCGTCGCACAGGGCTCCTACGAGCAGTACTTC

J: TRBJ1-5
size: -
V: TRBV2
D: -
CDR3: CASSVRQQNQPQHF
DNA: TGTGCCAGCAGTGTTCGGCAGCAAAATCAGCCCCAGCATTTT

J: TRBJ1-4
size: once
V: TRBV28
D: -
CDR3: CASKLTGINEKLFF
DNA: TGTGCCAGCAAACTAACAGGGATTAATGAAAAACTGTTTTTT

J: TRBJ2-4
size: -
V: TRBV7-9
D: TRBD1
CDR3: CASSARGNIQYF
DNA: TGTGCCAGCAGCGCCAGGGGGAACATTCAGTACTTC

J: TRBJ2-7
size: -
V: TRBV28
D: TRBD1
CDR3: CASSDGTGLSYEQYF
DNA: TGTGCCAGCAGTGACGGGACAGGGCTTTCCTACGAGCAGTACTTC

J: TRBJ2-4
size: -
V: TRBV14
D: -
CDR3: CASSQVSLGKNIQYF
DNA: TGTGCCAGCAGCCAAGTCTCTTTGGGCAAAAACATTCAGTACTTC

J: TRBJ1-3
size: -
V: TRBV5-1
D: TRBD1
CDR3: CASSFSGQGIEGNTIYF
DNA: TGCGCCAGCAGCTTTTCGGGACAGGGGATTGAAGGAAACACCATATATTTT

J: TRBJ1-5
size: -
V: TRBV10-2
D: -
CDR3: CASSETSNQPQHF
DNA: TGCGCCAGCAGTGAGACTAGCAATCAGCCCCAGCATTTT

J: TRBJ2-7
size: few
V: TRBV2
D: -
CDR3: CASSASAREQYF
DNA: TGTGCCAGCAGTGCCAGCGCGAGGGAGCAGTACTTC

J: TRBJ1-2
size: -
V: TRBV28
D: TRBD1
CDR3: CATDRGSNYGYTF
DNA: TGTGCCACCGACAGGGGGTCCAACTATGGCTACACCTTC

J: TRBJ2-1
size: many
V: TRBV6-4
D: TRBD2
CDR3: CASSDSTSGSTEQFF
DNA: TGTGCCAGCAGTGACTCTACTAGCGGGAGCACTGAGCAGTTCTTC

J: TRBJ1-5
size: -
V: TRBV10-2
D: TRBD1
CDR3: CASSPQGALGQPQHF
DNA: TGCGCCAGCAGCCCACAGGGGGCATTGGGACAGCCCCAGCATTTT

J: TRBJ2-1
size: -
V: TRBV3-1/TRBV3-2
D: -
CDR3: CASSQDPPSQEQFF
DNA: TGTGCCAGCAGCCAAGATCCACCCTCGCAAGAGCAGTTCTTC

J: TRBJ1-2
size: -
V: TRBV30
D: -
CDR3: CAWSEDSLTNYGYTF
DNA: TGTGCCTGGAGCGAAGACAGCTTAACTAACTATGGCTACACCTTC

J: TRBJ2-5
size: once
V: TRBV7-9
D: TRBD2
CDR3: CASSQGTSGPSSQYF
DNA: TGTGCCAGCAGCCAGGGGACTAGCGGGCCTTCTTCCCAGTACTTC

J: TRBJ1-4
size: -
V: TRBV7-9
D: TRBD1
CDR3: CASSFKSGQGAREKLFF
DNA: TGTGCCAGCAGCTTTAAGTCTGGACAGGGGGCTAGGGAAAAACTGTTTTTT

J: TRBJ2-7
size: -
V: TRBV6-2/TRBV6-3
D: -
CDR3: CASTHSTRSSYEQYF
DNA: TGTGCCAGCACTCACTCCACCCGGAGCTCCTACGAGCAGTACTTC

J: TRBJ1-1
size: -
V: TRBV6-5
D: TRBD1
CDR3: CASRQGSMNTEAFF
DNA: TGTGCCAGCAGACAGGGGTCAATGAACACTGAAGCTTTCTTT

J: TRBJ2-3
size: -
V: TRBV29-1
D: -
CDR3: CSVEDLRRGGTDTQYF
DNA: TGCAGCGTTGAAGATCTCCGGAGGGGTGGCACAGATACGCAGTATTTT

J: TRBJ2-7
size: -
V: TRBV2
D: -
CDR3: CASRPGSSYEQYF
DNA: TGTGCCAGCAGACCAGGGAGCTCCTACGAGCAGTACTTC